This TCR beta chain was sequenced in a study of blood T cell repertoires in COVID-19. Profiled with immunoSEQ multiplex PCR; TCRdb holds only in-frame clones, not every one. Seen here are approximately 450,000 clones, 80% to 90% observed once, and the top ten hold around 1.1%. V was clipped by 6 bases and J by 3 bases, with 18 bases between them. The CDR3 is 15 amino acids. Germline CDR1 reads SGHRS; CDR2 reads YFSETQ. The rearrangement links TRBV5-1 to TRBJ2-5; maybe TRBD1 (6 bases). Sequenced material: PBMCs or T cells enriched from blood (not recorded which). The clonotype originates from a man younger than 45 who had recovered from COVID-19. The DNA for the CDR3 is TGCGCCAGCAAACAAGGGGGAAGTATCGAAGAGACCCAGTACTTC. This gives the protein CASKQGGSIEETQYF.